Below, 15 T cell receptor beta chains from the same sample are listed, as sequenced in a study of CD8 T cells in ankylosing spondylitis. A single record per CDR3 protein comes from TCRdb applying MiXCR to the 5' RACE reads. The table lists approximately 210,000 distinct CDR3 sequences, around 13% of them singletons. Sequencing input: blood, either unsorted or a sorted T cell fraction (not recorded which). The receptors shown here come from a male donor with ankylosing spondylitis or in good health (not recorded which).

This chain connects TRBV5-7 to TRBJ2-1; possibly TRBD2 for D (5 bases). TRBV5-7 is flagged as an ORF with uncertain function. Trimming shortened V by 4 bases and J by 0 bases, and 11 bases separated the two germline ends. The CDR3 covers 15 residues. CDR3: CASSSEGGSYNEQFF. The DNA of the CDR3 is TGTGCCAGCAGCAGTGAGGGCGGCTCCTACAATGAGCAGTTCTTC.

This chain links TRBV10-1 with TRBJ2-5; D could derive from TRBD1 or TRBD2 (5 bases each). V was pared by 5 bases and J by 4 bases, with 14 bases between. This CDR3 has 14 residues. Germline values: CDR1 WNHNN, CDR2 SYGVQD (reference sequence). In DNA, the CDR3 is TGCGCCAGCAGTCCCAGGGAGAATCCAGAGACCCAGTACTTC. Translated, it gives CASSPRENPETQYF.

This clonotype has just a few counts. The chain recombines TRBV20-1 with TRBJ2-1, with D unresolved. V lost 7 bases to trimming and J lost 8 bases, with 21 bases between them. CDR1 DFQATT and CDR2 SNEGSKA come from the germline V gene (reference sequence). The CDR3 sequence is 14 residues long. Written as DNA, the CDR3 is TGCAGTGTCATCGAGCTCTCGATCCGGGATGAGCAGTTCTTC. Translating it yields CSVIELSIRDEQFF.

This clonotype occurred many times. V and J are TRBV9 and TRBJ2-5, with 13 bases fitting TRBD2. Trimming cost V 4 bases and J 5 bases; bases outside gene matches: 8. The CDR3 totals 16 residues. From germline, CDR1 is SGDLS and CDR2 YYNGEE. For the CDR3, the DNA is TGTGCCAGCAGCCCCCCGGGACTAGCGGGGCGGGAGACCCAGTACTTC. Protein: CASSPPGLAGRETQYF.

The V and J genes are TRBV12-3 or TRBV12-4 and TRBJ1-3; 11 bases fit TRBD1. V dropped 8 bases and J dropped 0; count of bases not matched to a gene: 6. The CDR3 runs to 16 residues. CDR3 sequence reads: CASDGQGAFSGNTIYF. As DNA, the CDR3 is TGTGCCAGCGACGGACAGGGGGCTTTCTCTGGAAACACCATATATTTT.

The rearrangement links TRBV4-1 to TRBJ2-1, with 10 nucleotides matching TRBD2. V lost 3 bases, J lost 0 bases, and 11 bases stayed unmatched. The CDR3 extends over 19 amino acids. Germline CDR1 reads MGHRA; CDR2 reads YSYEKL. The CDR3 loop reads CASSHESLAGPSSYNEQFF. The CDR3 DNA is TGCGCCAGCAGCCACGAGTCACTAGCGGGGCCGAGCTCCTACAATGAGCAGTTCTTC.

In DNA form, the CDR3 reads TGCGCCAGCAGCTTGGAGGAGACAGCTCCTCACGAGCAGTACTTC. Translation: CASSLEETAPHEQYF. This chain connects TRBV5-1 to TRBJ2-7; tentatively, D is TRBD1 (5 bases). This CDR3 comprises 15 residues. Germline-derived CDR1 and CDR2 are SGHRS and YFSETQ. V shed 0 bases and J shed 5 bases, with 15 bases lying between them.

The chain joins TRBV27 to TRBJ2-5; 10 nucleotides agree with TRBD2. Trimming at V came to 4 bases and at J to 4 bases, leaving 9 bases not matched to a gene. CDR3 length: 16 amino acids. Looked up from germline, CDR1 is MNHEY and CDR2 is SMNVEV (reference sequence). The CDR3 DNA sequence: TGTGCCAGCAGTTCGCTAGCGGGAGACGATCGAGAGACCCAGTACTTC. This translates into CASSSLAGDDRETQYF.

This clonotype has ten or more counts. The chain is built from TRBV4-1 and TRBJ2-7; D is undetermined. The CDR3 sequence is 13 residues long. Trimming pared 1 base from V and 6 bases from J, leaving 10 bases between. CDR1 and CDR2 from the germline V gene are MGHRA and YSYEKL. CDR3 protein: CASSQGLLGEQYF. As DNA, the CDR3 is TGCGCCAGCAGCCAAGGACTGTTGGGCGAGCAGTACTTC.

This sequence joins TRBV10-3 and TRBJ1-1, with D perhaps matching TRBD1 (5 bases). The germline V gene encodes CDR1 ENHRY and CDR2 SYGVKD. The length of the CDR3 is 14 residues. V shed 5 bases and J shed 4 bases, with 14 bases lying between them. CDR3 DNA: TGTGCCATCAGTCCGGGACCCGAGTTCACTGAAGCTTTCTTT. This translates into CAISPGPEFTEAFF.

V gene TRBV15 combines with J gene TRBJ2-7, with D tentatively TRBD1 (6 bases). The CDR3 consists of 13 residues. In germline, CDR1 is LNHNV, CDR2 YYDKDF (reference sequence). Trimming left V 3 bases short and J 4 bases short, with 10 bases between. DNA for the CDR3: TGTGCCACCAGCAGGTCACAGGGTTACGAGCAGTACTTC. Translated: CATSRSQGYEQYF.

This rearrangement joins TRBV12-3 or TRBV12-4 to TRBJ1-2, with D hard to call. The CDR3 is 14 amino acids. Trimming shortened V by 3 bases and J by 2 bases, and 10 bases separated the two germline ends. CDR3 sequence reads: CASSFGLGNYGYTF. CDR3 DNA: TGTGCCAGCAGTTTCGGACTGGGGAACTATGGCTACACCTTC.

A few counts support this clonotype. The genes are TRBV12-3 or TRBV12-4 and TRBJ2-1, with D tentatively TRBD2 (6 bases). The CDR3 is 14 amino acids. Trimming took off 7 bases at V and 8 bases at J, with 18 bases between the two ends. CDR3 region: CASTPGVEDDEQFF. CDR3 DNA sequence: TGTGCCAGCACACCGGGGGTCGAGGACGATGAGCAGTTCTTC.

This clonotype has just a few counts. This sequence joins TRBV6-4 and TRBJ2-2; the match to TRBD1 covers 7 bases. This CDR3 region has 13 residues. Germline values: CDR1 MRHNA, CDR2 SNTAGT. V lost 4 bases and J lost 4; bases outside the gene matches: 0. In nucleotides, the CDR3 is TGTGCCAGCAGTGGGACAGGCACCGGGGAGCTGTTTTTT. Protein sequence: CASSGTGTGELFF.

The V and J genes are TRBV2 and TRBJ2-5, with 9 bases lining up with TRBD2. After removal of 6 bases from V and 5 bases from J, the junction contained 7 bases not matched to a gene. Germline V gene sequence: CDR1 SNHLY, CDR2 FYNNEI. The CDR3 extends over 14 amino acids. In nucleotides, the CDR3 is TGTGCCAGCAGCGGGACTAGCCGGGGGGAGACCCAGTACTTC. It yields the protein CASSGTSRGETQYF.